Given below is one T cell receptor (beta chain) in context. Its antigen is unknown. Per-nucleotide qualities are absent, and no much larger clonotype sits a single base away. The data stem from a study of OX40 agonist ivuxolimab in advanced cancers. For context, the study as a whole: Ivuxolimab was an agonistic, fully human IgG2 monoclonal antibody directed against OX40 (CD134), a costimulatory receptor. Intravenous ivuxolimab was administered to patients every 2 weeks at six dose levels: 0.01, 0.1, 0.3, 1.5, 3 and 10 mg/kg. Of the approximately 53 patients in dose escalation, some 20 had hepatocellular carcinoma, approximately 15 had melanoma, 9 had renal cell carcinoma and 9 had head and neck cancer. In the dose-escalation cohort, 65% to 90% of patients were male, and the mean age was approximately 55 years, with a range of roughly 20 to 80. Prior anti-PD-1, anti-PD-L1 or anti-CTLA-4 therapy was permitted, and 40% to 50% of dose-escalation patients had received checkpoint inhibitors. Three dose-escalation patients achieved partial responses, one with hepatocellular carcinoma and two with cutaneous melanoma. Peripheral TCRbeta sequencing was intended to test whether TCR sequence diversity was altered and clonal T-cell expansion was caused by ivuxolimab. The paper describes the monotherapy dose-escalation part (N = 52 patients) of the phase I trial of ivuxolimab.

Study-wide conclusions, independent of this receptor: After ivuxolimab, CD8+ T cells had more expanded clones than CD4+ T cells on average. At doses of 0.1 to 3.0 mg/kg, clonal expansion of both CD4+ and CD8+ blood T cells was observed from baseline to week 6. Low levels of normalized T-cell clonal expansion were also shown by some nonresponding patients. Which antigens the clonally expanded peripheral T cells were specific for was not determined. In the 0.1-3.0 mg/kg groups, partial responders were among the patients with the lowest normalized peripheral clonal expansion, particularly in CD8+ T cells.

Trimming takes 5 bases from V and 2 bases from J, and the germline ends sit 27 bases apart. Looking up the germline V gene yields CDR1 SGHVS and CDR2 FNYEAQ. The CDR3 runs 19 amino acids, cysteine and phenylalanine included. Only CDR3 DNA remains: 57 bases, in frame from the first base. Patients with autoimmune disease history or receiving systemic immunosuppression were excluded from the trial. Peripheral blood for TCR sequencing was collected from all dose cohorts at baseline, on cycle 4 day 1, and on cycle 7 day 1. Samples came from an open-label, multicenter, first-in-human phase I dose-escalation trial of ivuxolimab. Adults with locally advanced or metastatic melanoma, renal cell, hepatocellular, or head and neck squamous cell carcinoma were enrolled in the trial. Before TCR sequencing, CD4+ T cells and CD8+ T cells from peripheral blood were sorted into separate populations. To sequence the TCRbeta CDR3 region, genomic DNA was isolated from the sorted cells. TCRbeta CDR3 regions were sequenced using the immunoSEQ Assay. TCRdb's version of the immuneACCESS table is confined to in-frame rearrangements and falls short of the full clone set. An unresolved V gene accounts for under half of the shortfall where checked; the remainder is of unknown origin. The sample table records tens of thousands of clones; around 83% of these occur just once. 4.7% of the sample belongs to the ten largest clones.

The source was CD4+ or CD8+ T cells sorted from blood, collected in a trial of the OX40 agonist ivuxolimab. The V and J genes are TRBV7-6 and TRBJ1-2, and possibly TRBD1, on 5 matching bases. The TCR originated in an adult with an advanced solid tumor such as melanoma, head and neck, liver or kidney cancer. The DNA is TGTGCCAGCAGCCTGGGATCTTTTAGACCCGACAGTGCAAACTATGGCTACACCTTC. This codes for CASSLGSFRPDSANYGYTF.